This is a list of T cell receptor beta chains from one sample in a study of T cell changes during pregnancy in multiple sclerosis. Profiled with immunoSEQ multiplex PCR; TCRdb holds only in-frame clones, not every one. The sample lists approximately 38,000 clones, 92% occurring once. Sequenced here: CD8+ T cells from peripheral blood mononuclear cells, sampled in the third trimester of pregnancy. The origin of the receptors is a female donor with multiple sclerosis, enrolled in a pregnancy study. Both conserved end residues are trimmed from each CDR3. Clone size is stated in some rows and not others, as once, few, many or a class when expanded.

J: TRBJ1-1
length: 12
V: TRBV19
size: NA
CDR3: ASSPPVTNTEAF

J: TRBJ2-5
length: 13
V: TRBV27
size: NA
CDR3: ASSSSQGNRETQY

J: TRBJ2-7
length: 12
V: TRBV7-9
size: NA
CDR3: ASSPMDSIYEQY

J: TRBJ2-7
length: 12
V: TRBV5-8
size: NA
CDR3: ASSSQGLSYEQY

J: TRBJ2-7
length: 10
V: TRBV19
size: NA
CDR3: ASSIHPYEQY

J: TRBJ1-2
length: 15
V: TRBV4-1
size: NA
CDR3: ASSQEGQGAFNYGYT

J: TRBJ1-5
length: 14
V: TRBV4-3
size: NA
CDR3: ASSQDSPGVDQPQH

J: TRBJ2-4
length: 13
V: TRBV4-3
size: NA
CDR3: ASSQAIGDVHIQY

J: TRBJ2-1
length: 15
V: TRBV28
size: NA
CDR3: ASRFPGGTSAHNEQF

J: TRBJ1-1
length: 11
V: TRBV10-3
size: few
CDR3: ANKPDRTAEAF

J: TRBJ2-7
length: 13
V: TRBV5-4
size: NA
CDR3: ASSLGGVTLLEQY

J: TRBJ2-1
length: 12
V: TRBV19
size: NA
CDR3: ASSSSGFYNEQF

J: TRBJ2-1
length: 11
V: TRBV7-3
size: NA
CDR3: ASGSTAYNEQF

J: TRBJ2-5
length: 12
V: TRBV7-9
size: once
CDR3: ATSSQGQVETQY

J: TRBJ2-7
length: 9
V: TRBV29-1
size: once
CDR3: SAVYSYEQY

J: TRBJ2-2
length: 14
V: TRBV6-1
size: NA
CDR3: ASSDGTSGNTGELF

J: TRBJ1-1
length: 14
V: TRBV5-1
size: NA
CDR3: ASSVGTASASTEAF

J: TRBJ2-1
length: 15
V: TRBV29-1
size: NA
CDR3: SVYGGRALQGYNEQF

J: TRBJ1-1
length: 12
V: TRBV28
size: NA
CDR3: ASSWGQMNTEAF

J: TRBJ2-5
length: 13
V: TRBV7-9
size: NA
CDR3: ASSPSGTGLETQY

J: TRBJ1-5
length: 13
V: TRBV28
size: once
CDR3: ASIAAGRTHQPQH

J: TRBJ2-7
length: 12
V: TRBV7-9
size: NA
CDR3: ASSLVGRPYEQY